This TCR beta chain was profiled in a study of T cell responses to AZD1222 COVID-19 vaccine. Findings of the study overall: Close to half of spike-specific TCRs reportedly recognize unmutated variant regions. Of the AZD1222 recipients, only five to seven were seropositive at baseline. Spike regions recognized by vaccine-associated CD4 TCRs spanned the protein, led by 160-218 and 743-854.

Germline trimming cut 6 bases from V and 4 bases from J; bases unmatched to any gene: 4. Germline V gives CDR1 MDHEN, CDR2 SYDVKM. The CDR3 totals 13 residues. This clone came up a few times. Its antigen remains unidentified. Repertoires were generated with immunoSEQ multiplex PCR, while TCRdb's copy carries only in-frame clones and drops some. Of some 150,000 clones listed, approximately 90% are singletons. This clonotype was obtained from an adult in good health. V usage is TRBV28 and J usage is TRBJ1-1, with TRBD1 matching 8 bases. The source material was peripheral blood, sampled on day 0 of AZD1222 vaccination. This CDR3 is CASSLDRVTEAFF. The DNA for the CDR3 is TGTGCCAGCAGCCTGGACAGGGTCACTGAAGCTTTCTTT.